This TCR beta chain is from a study of blood T cell repertoires in COVID-19. Germline assignment: CDR1 SEHNR and CDR2 FQNEAQ (reference sequence). The CDR3 sequence is 14 residues long. V dropped 5 bases and J dropped 12; count of bases not matched to a gene: 12. Profiled with immunoSEQ multiplex PCR; TCRdb holds only in-frame clones, not every one. The sample lists 190,000 or so clones, around nine tenths occurring once. Sequencing was done on a sample of peripheral blood. V and J are TRBV7-9 and TRBJ2-1, with TRBD2 matching over 8 bases. The source is a woman aged 18-30 years who had recovered from COVID-19. In DNA form, the CDR3 reads TGTGCCAGCAGCCGCTCTGGCGGGAGGTCGTCGCAGTTCTTC. Translation gives CASSRSGGRSSQFF.